Listed here are 3 T cell receptor beta chains from one sample, sequenced in a study of shared clonotypes between healthy human individuals. Libraries were prepared by immunoSEQ multiplex PCR; TCRdb keeps only in-frame clonotypes and omits some of them. The sample holds over 700,000 clones; roughly 72% are singletons and the top ten take under 2%. Sequenced material: memory CD4+ T cells sorted from blood. Sample subset: CD45RA-negative fraction. These receptors came from a woman aged 30 to 39 in good health.

Note on this clone: This same CDR3 is encoded by further DNA sequences in the sample. The V and J genes are TRBV28 and TRBJ1-5, with unresolved D. Per the germline V gene, CDR1 is MDHEN and CDR2 is SYDVKM. The CDR3 loop spans 14 amino acids. The germline V and J ends were trimmed by 2 bases and 3 bases, with 8 bases remaining between them. CDR3 sequence: CASSLGGFNQPQHF. DNA of the CDR3: TGTGCCAGCAGTTTAGGAGGGTTCAATCAGCCCCAGCATTTT.

The chain carries TRBV7-2 and TRBJ2-5, with 10 nucleotides matching TRBD1. CDR3 length: 16 residues. Germline V gives CDR1 SGHTA, CDR2 FQGNSA. J was trimmed by 2 bases and V by 1 base; bases with no gene match: 4. CDR3 nucleotide sequence: TGTGCCAGCAGCTTAGGGGGGGGACAGGGGCAAGAGACCCAGTACTTC. Its protein is CASSLGGGQGQETQYF. Drawing the rest from reference TRBV7-2 and TRBJ2-5, the complete variable domain is GAGVSQSPSNKVTEKGKDVELRCDPISGHTALYWYRQSLGQGLEFLIYFQGNSAPDKSGLPSDRFSAERTGGSVSTLTIQRTQQEDSAVYLCASSLGGGQGQETQYFGPGTRLLVL.

V gene TRBV7-8 combines with J gene TRBJ1-2; possible D gene TRBD1, 5 bases. The CDR3 is 15 residues long. V shed 5 bases and J shed 2 bases, with 15 bases lying between them. Germline V gene lookup returns CDR1 SGHVS and CDR2 FQNEAQ. The DNA of the CDR3 is TGTGCCAGCAGCCCCCCCGGGGCCGGAAACTATGGCTACACCTTC. Encoded protein: CASSPPGAGNYGYTF.